This TCR beta chain was sequenced in a study of cytomegalovirus exposure and HLA in healthy donors. Study as a whole: In terms of ancestry, the Caucasian-associated cluster contained 80% to 90% of the roughly 400 genotyped donors. Study-level points and caveats: In a later analysis, most CMV-associated TCR beta chains appeared HLA-restricted. In an earlier analysis, in some 500 donors, most V segments appeared productive either ~87% or ~30% of the time.

A single count supports this clone. Its target is not known. The junction and the germline gene differ at one end; a read error may be behind it. Primers for the PCR totalled 60 Vbeta and 13 Jbeta. Clones were read by immunoSEQ multiplex PCR, and TCRdb kept only the in-frame ones, dropping some. This sample has some 140,000 clones; 80% occur once, and the top ten carry about 4.5%. Germline assignment: CDR1 SEHNR and CDR2 FQNEAQ (reference sequence). The CDR3 totals 17 residues. The sequence was collected from a man between 25 and 39 years old in good health. V usage is TRBV7-9 and J usage is TRBJ2-5; a weak D match, TRBD2 (5 bases). Sequenced material: PBMCs. The CDR3 region has the DNA TGTTCCAGCAGCTTTGTTCCAGGAGGACCAAATCAAGAGACCCAGTACTTC. Translation: CSSSFVPGGPNQETQYF.